This passage covers 4 T cell receptor beta chains from one sample sequenced in a study of human T cells and chemical hapten exposure. Separate cDNA molecules received unique molecular identifiers, which the library attached to them. TCRdb re-derived calls from the reads in MiXCR, one entry per CDR3 protein. The sample holds around 120,000 distinct CDR3 sequences, over 7.5% seen once. Unfractionated whole blood was the source of the extracted total RNA. The material sequenced was whole blood. The receptors stem from a human donor in good health. Some clones in this sample may be carry-over from other donors' samples.

This rearrangement joins TRBV19 to TRBJ2-7, with D perhaps TRBD1 (6 bases). The CDR3 totals 13 residues. The germline CDR1 and CDR2 sequences are LNHDA and SQIVND (reference sequence). V lost 3 bases to trimming and J lost 3 bases, with 9 bases between them. CDR3: CASSMDSYYEQYF. The DNA of the CDR3 is TGTGCCAGTAGTATGGACAGCTACTACGAGCAGTACTTC.

This clonotype was observed a handful of times. The CDR3 coding sequence is TGTGCCAGCAGCTTTTTTAGGACAGGGTATAATTCACCCCTCCACTTT. Protein product: CASSFFRTGYNSPLHF. V and J are TRBV5-6 and TRBJ1-6, with TRBD1 matching over 8 bases. Losses at the gene ends were 2 bases for V and 4 bases for J; bases not matched to a gene: 5. This CDR3 is 16 amino acids long. Germline V gene lookup returns CDR1 SGHDT and CDR2 YYEEEE. The full variable domain, in which reference TRBV5-6 and TRBJ1-6 provide the parts outside the CDR3, is DAGVTQSPTHLIKTRGQQVTLRCSPKSGHDTVSWYQQALGQGPQFIFQYYEEEERQRGNFPDRFSGHQFPNYSSELNVNALLLGDSALYLCASSFFRTGYNSPLHFGNGTRLTVT.

This chain joins TRBV5-1 and TRBJ2-2; D may be TRBD2 (6 bases). The CDR3 runs to 16 residues. The V end was cut by 0 bases, the J end by 0 bases, with 9 bases between. CDR1 and CDR2 from the germline V gene are SGHRS and YFSETQ. CDR3 amino acids: CASSLEGLSNTGELFF. In DNA, the CDR3 is TGCGCCAGCAGCTTGGAAGGACTATCGAACACCGGGGAGCTGTTTTTT.

Worth noting for this clonotype: This sequence may be a read error, since a much larger clone differs from it by one base. The CDR3 loop is CASSQGTENIQYF. The CDR3, as DNA: TGTGCCAGCAGCCAGGGGACAGAAAACATTCAGTACTTC. The chain couples TRBV3-1 to TRBJ2-4; 7 bases are shared with TRBD1. This CDR3 comprises 13 residues. The V gene's germline CDR1 is LGHDT and CDR2 YNNKEL (reference sequence). With V trimmed by 3 bases and J by 5 bases, 1 base remained unmatched.